This section outlines one T cell receptor (beta chain) sequence together with its context. The source of the sample is a study of blood T cell repertoires in COVID-19. Study-wide background: In each case, the material was cDNA or gDNA derived from T cells, B-cell-depleted T cells, or PBMCs.

Germline V CDR1 and CDR2: KGHSH, LQKENI. J gave up 3 bases and V 4 bases, and 4 bases lay outside the gene matches. CDR3 size: 14 residues. The data were produced by immunoSEQ multiplex PCR, yet TCRdb's version contains in-frame clones alone and is incomplete. Here the sample spans approximately 220,000 clones, roughly 84% being singletons. The clonotype originates from a woman in her thirties who had recovered from COVID-19. The sequencing input was peripheral blood. The chain recombines TRBV18 with TRBJ1-1, with 8 nucleotides matching TRBD1. CDR3 loop: CASSQLQGDTEAFF. Written as DNA, the CDR3 is TGTGCCAGCTCACAACTACAGGGGGACACTGAAGCTTTCTTT.